This T cell receptor (beta chain) was profiled in a study of blood T cells in healthy people across ages (dated by TCRdb to 2015 to 2017). About the study as a whole: Template switching captured roughly one uniquely barcoded TCR beta cDNA molecule per two T cells in model experiments. The donors were split into four age groups: young (average around 17 years), middle-aged (39), aged (approximately 60) and long-lived (approximately 89). To track age-related changes in TCR beta repertoire diversity, the study relied on deep sequencing normalized with unique cDNA molecular identifiers. To avoid experimental bias, donors of different ages were spread randomly across the sequencing lanes. Using the same blood draw, the study looked at two additional independent replicas of 1 million unique cDNA reads for two donors, one aged 18 to 30 and the other aged 80 or older.

Libraries were constructed by 5' RACE. For sequencing, an Illumina HiSeq 2500 was employed. A second PCR of 7 to 11 cycles was run with a J-beta primer mix and a sample-barcoded 5' primer. A unique molecular identifier was introduced onto each TCR beta cDNA molecule by a template-switch 5' adaptor carrying 12 random nucleotides. At least 2.5 million CDR3-containing paired-end reads were obtained from each sample. First-strand cDNA synthesis was performed from all RNA using the Mint cDNA synthesis kit, with priming by a TRBC-specific oligonucleotide. Following uracil-DNA glycosylase treatment, a first 18-cycle PCR with universal primers M1SS and BC2_uni_R was performed on all cDNA. The original pipeline was this. For normalization, 1 million high-quality reads were randomly selected from each sample, with every read carrying a distinct molecular identifier. Reads with shared molecular identifiers were discarded instead of being binned into consensus sequences. MiTCR, with a Q25 quality threshold and the strictest error-elimination algorithm, was used for CDR3 identification, clonotype clustering and error correction. A nonparametric unseen species model with Euler transformation was used to estimate lower-bound total TCR beta diversity. The raw public reads went through TCRdb reprocessing: fastp at Q25, MiXCR clone calling, in-frame beta chains kept. Rows with one shared CDR3 protein collapse into an entry with the most common genes and DNA. TCRdb's processing, not the authors' own work, is the source of the V and J calls. Within this sample are about 1.7 million distinct CDR3 sequences, with under 30% of them counted one time only. The ten top clones hold 7.7% of the sample.

A remark on this clonotype: Its antigen is still unknown. This may stem from a read error, because a much larger clone lies one nucleotide away.

The investigation overall reported the following: Total diversity estimates from one million sequenced T cells were considered lower bounds and underestimates. The percentage of naive T cells measured by flow cytometry correlated strongly with observed TCR beta diversity. Because the CMV infection status of the donors was unknown, age-related changes in expanded clonotypes may potentially have been confounded. As age increased, observed TCR beta diversity per million T cells dropped in a roughly linear way, and a significant reduction was already evident by age around 41. Compared with the aged group, the long-lived group had more naive CD4+ T cells, fewer expanded clones and increased TCR diversity, a pattern suggesting age selection. Bulk unsorted PBMC profiling prevented conclusive comparison of naive and antigen-experienced compartments.

Donors were 40 or so systemically healthy Caucasian individuals from Russia aged roughly 6 to 95 years. Around 10 milliliters of peripheral blood were collected from each donor into EDTA-treated Vacutainer tubes. Ficoll-Paque density-gradient centrifugation was used to isolate PBMCs, with at least 6 million obtained per sample. Total RNA was extracted from PBMCs with Trizol reagent, with at least 6 micrograms obtained per sample. The percentages of naive CD45RAhigh/CD27high T cells were determined by flow cytometry on a PBMC aliquot from every donor. The CDR3 goes from the cysteine to the phenylalanine over 13 residues. The sequence is cut down to CDR3 DNA, 39 bases in frame from base 1. CDR1 and CDR2, looked up from the germline V gene, are SQVTM and ANQGSEA. Compared with germline, V lacks 4 bases and J lacks 7 bases; bases without a gene match: 6.

What was sequenced was blood. The chain was built from TRBV29-1 and TRBJ2-1; 8 bases in between match TRBD2. The clonotype originates from a young woman in good health. The sequence in DNA is TGCAGCGTTGGGACTAGCAGGGGTAATGAGCAGTTCTTC. Its amino acids are CSVGTSRGNEQFF.